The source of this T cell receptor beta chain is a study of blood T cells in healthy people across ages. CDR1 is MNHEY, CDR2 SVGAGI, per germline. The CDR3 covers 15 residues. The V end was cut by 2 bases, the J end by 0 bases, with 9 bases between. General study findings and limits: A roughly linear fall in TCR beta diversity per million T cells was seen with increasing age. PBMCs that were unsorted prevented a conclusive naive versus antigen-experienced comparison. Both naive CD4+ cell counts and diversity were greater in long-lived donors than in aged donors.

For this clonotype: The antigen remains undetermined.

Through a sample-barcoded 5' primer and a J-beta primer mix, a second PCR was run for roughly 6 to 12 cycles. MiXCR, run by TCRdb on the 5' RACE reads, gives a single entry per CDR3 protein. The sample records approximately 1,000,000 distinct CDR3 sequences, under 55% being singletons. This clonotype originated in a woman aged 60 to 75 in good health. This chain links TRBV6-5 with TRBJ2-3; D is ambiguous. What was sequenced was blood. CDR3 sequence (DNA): TGTGCCAGCAGTTACGCTGCGTCTAGCACAGATACGCAGTATTTT. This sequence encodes CASSYAASSTDTQYF.